The following is a TCR beta chain sequence with its context. Documented treatment: randomized to nivolumab then ipilimumab (arm A) or the reverse (arm B). No patient had prior DNA-damaging chemotherapy. Sequencing used immunoSEQ multiplex PCR; TCRdb keeps in-frame clones, though not all of them. The sample shows 3,000 to 4,000 clones, around a fifth of them seen only once. Germline assignment: CDR1 GTSNPN and CDR2 SVGIG (reference sequence). CDR3 size: 15 residues. V dropped 8 bases and J dropped 0 bases, with 14 bases sitting between them. The data were obtained in a study of sequential checkpoint blockade in melanoma. Study-level information: Each arm's sequence ended with maintenance nivolumab. TCRβ was sequenced from DNA of approximately 99 pretreatment tumors.

The sequence derives from a human donor with melanoma. This specimen was tumor tissue (inferred from file names), taken from a patient given nivolumab and ipilimumab in sequence. The J gene is TRBJ2-6, the V gene TRBV30; D remains ambiguous. CDR3 region: CAVHRPNSGANVLTF. The CDR3 DNA sequence: TGTGCCGTCCACCGACCGAACTCTGGGGCCAACGTCCTGACTTTC.